The TCR beta chain under discussion was sequenced for a study of PD-1 and CTLA-4 blockade in melanoma. The V segment lost 5 bases and the J segment 7 bases; nucleotides outside the gene matches: 6. The CDR3 loop spans 13 amino acids. The germline CDR1 and CDR2 sequences are SEHNR and FQNEAQ (reference sequence). Repertoires were generated with immunoSEQ multiplex PCR, while TCRdb's copy carries only in-frame clones and drops some. The repertoire holds about 16,000 clones, with about two thirds as singletons. This specimen was CD8+ T cells from peripheral blood, taken from a patient given anti-PD-1 treatment. The sequence came from a human donor with melanoma. The V gene is TRBV7-9, the J gene TRBJ1-2, with 8 bases fitting TRBD1. The CDR3 loop is CASSPGQGIGYTF. The CDR3 DNA follows: TGTGCCAGCAGCCCCGGACAGGGTATTGGCTACACCTTC.